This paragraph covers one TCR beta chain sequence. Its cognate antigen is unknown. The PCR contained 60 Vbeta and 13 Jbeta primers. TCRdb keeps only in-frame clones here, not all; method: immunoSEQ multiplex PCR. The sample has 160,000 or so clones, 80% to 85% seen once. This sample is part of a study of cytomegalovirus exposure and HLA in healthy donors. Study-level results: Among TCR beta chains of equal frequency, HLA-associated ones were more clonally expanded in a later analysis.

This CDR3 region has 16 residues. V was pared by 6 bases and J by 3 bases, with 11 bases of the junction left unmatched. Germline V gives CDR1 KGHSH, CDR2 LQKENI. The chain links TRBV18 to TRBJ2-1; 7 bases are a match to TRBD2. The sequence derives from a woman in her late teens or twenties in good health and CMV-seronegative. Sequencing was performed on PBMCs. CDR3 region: CASSPSGGGYYNEQFF. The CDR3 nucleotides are TGTGCCAGCTCCCCCTCCGGCGGGGGATACTACAATGAGCAGTTCTTC.